The present T cell receptor beta chain was sequenced within a study of shared clonotypes between healthy human individuals. Study outcomes and limitations: Shared across a handful of donors were about 4.8% of the naive CD4 clonotypes. Even with large depth, rarefaction showed that sorted-subset sequencing was incomplete. A generally larger estimated richness was seen in naive subsets than in memory subsets.

Some clones are missing from TCRdb's copy, which holds only in-frame ones; the method was immunoSEQ multiplex PCR. This table holds 2 million to 2.5 million clones, approximately 93% found once. With respect to this clone: What it recognizes is unknown.

Sequencing input: naive CD4+ T cells from PBMCs. Subset in this sample: CD45RA+ positively selected. This TCR was sampled from a man aged 18 to 29 in good health. Some clones in this sample may be carry-over from other donors' samples.

CDR3 protein: CASSLVATLNTGELFF. For the CDR3, the DNA is TGTGCCAGCTCACTTGTGGCCACTTTGAACACCGGGGAGCTGTTTTTT. This rearrangement joins TRBV18 to TRBJ2-2; the D is unclear. The germline V gene has CDR1 KGHSH and CDR2 LQKENI. The CDR3 consists of 16 residues. Trimming took off 4 bases at V and 1 base at J, with 13 bases between the two ends. Complete variable domain (other parts from reference TRBV18 and TRBJ2-2): NAGVMQNPRHLVRRRGQEARLRCSPMKGHSHVYWYRQLPEEGLKFMVYLQKENIIDESGMPKERFSAEFPKEGPSILRIQQVVRGDSAAYFCASSLVATLNTGELFFGEGSRLTVL.